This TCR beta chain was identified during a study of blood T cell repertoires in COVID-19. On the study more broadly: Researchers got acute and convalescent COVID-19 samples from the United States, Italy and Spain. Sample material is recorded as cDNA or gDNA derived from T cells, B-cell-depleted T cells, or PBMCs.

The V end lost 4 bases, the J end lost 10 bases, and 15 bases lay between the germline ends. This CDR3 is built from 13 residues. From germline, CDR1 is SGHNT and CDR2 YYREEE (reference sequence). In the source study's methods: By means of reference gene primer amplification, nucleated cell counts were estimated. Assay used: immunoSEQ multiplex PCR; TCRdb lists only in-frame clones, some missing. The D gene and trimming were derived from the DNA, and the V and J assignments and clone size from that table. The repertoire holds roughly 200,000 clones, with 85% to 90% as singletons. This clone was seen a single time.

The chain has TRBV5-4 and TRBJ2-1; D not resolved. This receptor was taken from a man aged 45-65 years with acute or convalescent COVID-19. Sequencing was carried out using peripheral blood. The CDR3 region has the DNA TGTGCCAGCAGCCCCGGAGTAGCTCTAGAGCAGTTCTTC. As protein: CASSPGVALEQFF.